These 10 T cell receptor beta chains were all obtained from the same sample, sequenced in a study of blood T cells in healthy people across ages. With a J-beta primer mix and a sample-barcoded 5' primer, a second PCR ran roughly 6 to 11 cycles. TCRdb used MiXCR to reprocess the 5' RACE reads, holding one entry per CDR3 protein. The sample has about 640,000 distinct CDR3 sequences, roughly three fifths seen once. The sequencing sample was made of blood. The source of these receptors is a man in his 60s in good health.

This clonotype has more than one count but fewer than ten. The chain links TRBV7-9 to TRBJ2-5; the D gene is possibly TRBD2 (6 bases). Germline CDR1 reads SEHNR; CDR2 reads FQNEAQ (reference sequence). The CDR3 has 14 amino acids. The germline V and J ends were trimmed by 8 bases and 1 base, with 14 bases remaining between them. The CDR3 sequence is CASGSRGAQETQYF. DNA of the CDR3: TGTGCCAGCGGCTCCCGCGGGGCCCAAGAGACCCAGTACTTC.

The chain employs TRBV5-6 and TRBJ1-6; 8 bases match TRBD1. The CDR3 length is 16 residues. CDR1 and CDR2 (germline): SGHDT, YYEEEE. Trimming at V came to 4 bases and at J to 3 bases, leaving 6 bases not matched to a gene. DNA of the CDR3: TGTGCCAGCAGCCCCGGGACAGGACTCTATAATTCACCCCTCCACTTT. Protein sequence: CASSPGTGLYNSPLHF.

This clonotype was found a few times. J is TRBJ2-5 and V is TRBV6-1; D is possibly TRBD1 or TRBD2 (6 bases each). CDR3 length: 17 residues. Germline V lookup: CDR1 MNHNS, CDR2 SASEGT. The CDR3 sequence: CTGSETPLQGRKETQYF. The CDR3 DNA reads TGTACCGGCAGTGAAACCCCGCTCCAGGGGAGGAAAGAGACCCAGTACTTC.

The chain carries TRBV6-5 and TRBJ2-7, with 9 bases aligning to TRBD2. The germline V gene has CDR1 MNHEY and CDR2 SVGAGI. The V and J ends lost 6 bases and 3 bases, in that order; junction bases with no gene match: 9. This CDR3 comprises 15 residues. The CDR3 coding sequence is TGTGCCAGCAGCCGGAGGACTAGCGTAAGCTACGAGCAGTACTTC. Its protein is CASSRRTSVSYEQYF.

The chain is built from TRBV20-1 and TRBJ1-5, with TRBD1 matching 9 bases. Germline CDR1 DFQATT, CDR2 SNEGSKA (reference sequence). This CDR3 region has 16 residues. J lost 0 bases, V lost 3 bases, and 6 bases had no gene match. The CDR3 sequence is CSARRQGESSNQPQHF. In nucleotides, the CDR3 is TGCAGTGCTAGGCGACAGGGGGAAAGTAGCAATCAGCCCCAGCATTTT.

The genes are TRBV20-1 and TRBJ2-3; 12 bases align to TRBD2. CDR1 DFQATT and CDR2 SNEGSKA come from the germline V gene (reference sequence). The CDR3 totals 14 residues. V dropped 4 bases and J dropped 4; count of bases not matched to a gene: 3. The CDR3 DNA reads TGCAGTGCTACCACTAGCGGGGGGTCAGATACGCAGTATTTT. It yields the protein CSATTSGGSDTQYF.

The chain has TRBV4-2 and TRBJ2-7; D unresolved. The CDR3 contains 15 residues. CDR1 LGHNA and CDR2 YNFKEQ come from the germline V gene. Trimming shortened V by 0 bases and J by 0 bases, and 9 bases separated the two germline ends. This CDR3 is CASSQDPRSSYEQYF. CDR3 sequence (DNA): TGTGCCAGCAGCCAAGATCCGCGCAGCTCCTACGAGCAGTACTTC.

In its sample, this clonotype was seen once. This chain uses TRBV2 with TRBJ2-7; D is undetermined. Trimming pared 3 bases from V and 2 bases from J, leaving 11 bases between. The CDR3 contains 14 residues. Germline V lookup: CDR1 SNHLY, CDR2 FYNNEI. Written as DNA, the CDR3 is TGTGCCAGCAGTGACGACACTACTACCTACGAGCAGTACTTC. This translates into CASSDDTTTYEQYF.

This clonotype was seen many times. The chain combines TRBV6-2 or TRBV6-3 with TRBJ2-1; possibly TRBD2 for D (7 bases). The CDR3 totals 12 residues. CDR1 MNHEY and CDR2 SVGEGT come from the germline V gene. V was shortened by 4 bases and J by 15 bases, with 16 bases between the two germline ends. The CDR3, as DNA: TGTGCCAGCAGTTCAGAGACAGGCGGGAGGTTCTTC. Translating it yields CASSSETGGRFF.

The chain recombines TRBV20-1 with TRBJ2-3, with 11 bases lining up with TRBD2. CDR1 and CDR2 from the germline V gene are DFQATT and SNEGSKA (reference sequence). J lost 1 base, V lost 2 bases, and 8 bases had no gene match. The CDR3 contains 17 residues. The CDR3 DNA is TGCAGTGCTAGAAGGGGCACTAGCGGGGGAGGCACAGATACGCAGTATTTT. Its translation is CSARRGTSGGGTDTQYF.